What follows are 3 T cell receptor beta chains derived from one specimen sequenced in a study of T cells in Graves' hyperthyroidism and ophthalmopathy. Amplification targeted TCR beta CDR3 regions from RNA transcripts. In the first-round RT-PCR of the TCR CDR3, the HTBI primer set was used. TCRdb passed the multiplex PCR reads through MiXCR, listing each CDR3 protein once. Here the sample spans 300,000 to 350,000 distinct CDR3 sequences, approximately 16% being singletons. The specimen was blood. These receptors all stem from a young man with Graves' hyperthyroidism.

This clonotype was detected only a few times. V usage is TRBV9 and J usage is TRBJ1-2, with 8 bases aligning to TRBD1. V was clipped by 0 bases and J by 1 base; unmatched bases: 5. In germline, CDR1 is SGDLS, CDR2 YYNGEE. This CDR3 is built from 16 residues. CDR3 amino acids: CASSVGLGQGNYGYTF. As DNA, the CDR3 is TGTGCCAGCAGCGTAGGACTCGGACAGGGTAACTATGGCTACACCTTC.

This clonotype has more than one count but fewer than ten. The V call is TRBV18, the J call TRBJ2-5; 13 bases are a match to TRBD2. The CDR3 length is 18 residues. V was pared by 3 bases and J by 3 bases, with 10 bases of the junction left unmatched. Germline CDR1 is KGHSH and CDR2 is LQKENI. CDR3: CASSPRTSGRMGEETQYF. The CDR3 DNA follows: TGTGCCAGCTCACCCCGGACTAGCGGGAGAATGGGAGAAGAGACCCAGTACTTC.

The rearrangement uses TRBV7-6 and TRBJ1-6; perhaps TRBD1 as D (6 bases). Germline-derived CDR1 and CDR2 are SGHVS and FNYEAQ. There are 15 residues in the CDR3. Trimming pared 9 bases from V and 4 bases from J, leaving 16 bases between. The CDR3 region has the DNA TGTGCCAGTGGTCGGGGGGCAGGTTATAATTCACCCCTCCACTTT. It is translated as CASGRGAGYNSPLHF. The full variable domain, completed using reference TRBV7-6 and TRBJ1-6, is GAGVSQSPRYKVTKRGQDVALRCDPISGHVSLYWYRQALGQGPEFLTYFNYEAQQDKSGLPNDRFSAERPEGSISTLTIQRTEQRDSAMYRCASGRGAGYNSPLHFGNGTRLTVT.